Below, 9 T cell receptor beta chains from the same sample are listed, as sequenced in a study of control samples from healthy donors and cancer patients. Sequenced by immunoSEQ multiplex PCR; TCRdb stores in-frame clones only, minus some. This sample has around 250,000 clones, with about 80% found just once. Sample: PBMCs. The receptors stem from a woman aged 60-70 years with lung cancer.

This clone was recorded a few times. The chain employs TRBV28 and TRBJ2-2; 16 nucleotides agree with TRBD2. Germline loops: CDR1 MDHEN, CDR2 SYDVKM. The CDR3 length is 19 residues. V lost 5 bases, J lost 6 bases, and 12 bases stayed unmatched. The CDR3 DNA sequence: TGTGCCAGCAGTCACCCGCGGGGACTAGCGGGAGGGCTTTCCGGGGAGCTGTTTTTT. Its translation is CASSHPRGLAGGLSGELFF.

J is TRBJ1-4 and V is TRBV18; 7 bases are a match to TRBD1. The length of the CDR3 is 14 residues. The V gene's germline CDR1 is KGHSH and CDR2 LQKENI. After removal of 2 bases from V and 8 bases from J, the junction contained 5 bases not matched to a gene. CDR3 nucleotides: TGTGCCAGCTCACCAGGAGGGGGCGACGAAAAACTGTTTTTT. Translating gives CASSPGGGDEKLFF.

This chain joins TRBV6-5 and TRBJ1-2; D is unresolved. CDR1 and CDR2 (germline): MNHEY, SVGAGI. The CDR3 has 14 residues. V lost 8 bases, J lost 1 base, and 14 bases lay in between. In DNA form, the CDR3 reads TGTGCCAGCCGAGATTTGTGGGATAACTATGGCTACACCTTC. This gives the protein CASRDLWDNYGYTF.

The genes are TRBV29-1 and TRBJ2-1; D might be TRBD1 (6 bases). The CDR3 consists of 11 residues. Germline CDR1 is SQVTM and CDR2 is ANQGSEA. The V end was cut by 6 bases, the J end by 9 bases, with 12 bases between. Here the CDR3 DNA reads TGCAGCGTCGGTGGGGGCAGTGAGCAGTTCTTC. Amino acids: CSVGGGSEQFF.

This chain joins TRBV5-1 and TRBJ2-6; 10 nucleotides match TRBD2. The CDR3 spans 16 residues. The germline V gene encodes CDR1 SGHRS and CDR2 YFSETQ. Trimming at V came to 4 bases and at J to 0 bases, leaving 1 base not matched to a gene. The CDR3: CASSPSGSSGANVLTF. The CDR3 bases are TGCGCCAGCAGCCCTAGCGGGAGCTCTGGGGCCAACGTCCTGACTTTC. Full variable domain (remainder filled in from reference TRBV5-1 and TRBJ2-6): KAGVTQTPRYLIKTRGQQVTLSCSPISGHRSVSWYQQTPGQGLQFLFEYFSETQRNKGNFPGRFSGRQFSNSRSEMNVSTLELGDSALYLCASSPSGSSGANVLTFGAGSRLTVL.

J is TRBJ2-1 and V is TRBV5-6, with TRBD2 matching 9 bases. Per germline, CDR1 SGHDT and CDR2 YYEEEE. Trimming removed 4 bases from V and 12 bases from J; junction bases left unmatched: 8. The CDR3 has 13 residues. The CDR3 DNA follows: TGTGCCAGCAGCGTTGCTAGCGGGGAAAGGCAGTTCTTC. It yields the protein CASSVASGERQFF.

This sequence joins TRBV27 and TRBJ2-1, with 16 bases aligning to TRBD2. Germline CDR1 is MNHEY and CDR2 is SMNVEV (reference sequence). Trimming removed 7 bases from V and 12 bases from J; junction bases left unmatched: 9. The CDR3 sequence is 15 residues long. The CDR3 DNA is TGTGCCAGCACCCCCGGGACTAGCGGGAGGGGGGGGCAGTTCTTC. Translation gives CASTPGTSGRGGQFF.

The J gene is TRBJ1-1, the V gene TRBV14, with a possible D match to TRBD1 (6 bases). V lost 4 bases and J lost 6, with 18 bases in between. The CDR3 contains 15 residues. Germline values: CDR1 SGHDN, CDR2 FVKESK. The CDR3 is CASSPLYNRVSEAFF. The DNA for the CDR3 is TGTGCCAGCAGCCCGTTATATAACAGGGTCTCTGAAGCTTTCTTT. The whole variable domain, filled in from reference TRBV14 and TRBJ1-1, reads EAGVTQFPSHSVIEKGQTVTLRCDPISGHDNLYWYRRVMGKEIKFLLHFVKESKQDESGMPNNRFLAERTGGTYSTLKVQPAELEDSGVYFCASSPLYNRVSEAFFGQGTRLTVV.

The chain links TRBV2 to TRBJ2-7; D is unclear. This CDR3 is built from 11 residues. In germline, CDR1 is SNHLY, CDR2 FYNNEI. The germline V and J ends were trimmed by 7 bases and 5 bases, with 9 bases remaining between them. The CDR3 loop is CASIGYNEQYF. CDR3 DNA sequence: TGTGCCAGCATTGGATACAACGAGCAGTACTTC.